This TCR beta chain was obtained from a study of blood T cell repertoires in COVID-19. Study-wide context: Acute-phase and convalescent COVID-19 samples originated in the United States, Italy and Spain. T cells, B-cell-depleted T cells, or PBMCs supplied cDNA or gDNA.

Per the authors' pipeline: Nucleated cell counts were estimated from reference gene primer amplification. The repertoire was sequenced with immunoSEQ multiplex PCR; TCRdb's copy has only in-frame clones and lacks some. The V and J calls and clone size are taken from that table; D and trimming were inferred from the DNA. The repertoire has about 110,000 clones, 82% of them found once; the top ten carry 7% to 9%. This TCR came from a man aged 65-85 years with acute or convalescent COVID-19. Sequencing was performed on peripheral blood.

CDR3 loop: CASSDPDRARQPQHF. CDR3 sequence (DNA): TGTGCCAGCAGTGACCCAGACAGGGCCCGTCAGCCCCAGCATTTT. The rearrangement links TRBV6-1 to TRBJ1-5, with 7 nucleotides matching TRBD1. CDR1 is MNHNS, CDR2 SASEGT, per germline. The ends lost 3 bases at V and 6 bases at J; junction bases unmatched: 8. This CDR3 comprises 15 residues.